The 28 T cell receptor beta chains below were found in one sample sequenced in a study of blood T cell repertoires in COVID-19. Libraries were prepared by immunoSEQ multiplex PCR; TCRdb keeps only in-frame clonotypes and omits some of them. The top ten hold around 1.3% of the sample, which has 120,000 to 150,000 clones, around 89% seen once. Sequencing was carried out using PBMCs or T cells enriched from blood (not recorded which). The receptors derive from a woman aged 25 to 39 with acute COVID-19.

This clone was seen a single time. CDR3 DNA sequence: TGTGCCAGCAGCGATAAGCGGACTGCGCTTGTGGGGGAGCTGTTTTTT. Translation: CASSDKRTALVGELFF. This rearrangement joins TRBV5-4 to TRBJ2-2, with D possibly TRBD2 on 5 matching bases. V gave up 4 bases and J gave up 8 bases, with 21 bases separating them. The germline V gene encodes CDR1 SGHNT and CDR2 YYREEE (reference sequence). This CDR3 is 16 amino acids long.

The chain is built from TRBV7-9 and TRBJ2-7; 9 nucleotides match TRBD1. Per germline, CDR1 SEHNR and CDR2 FQNEAQ (reference sequence). The CDR3 loop spans 14 amino acids. The V gene end was trimmed by 4 bases and the J gene end by 3 bases; junction bases not matched to a gene: 4. CDR3: CASSSGQGIYEQYF. The CDR3 coding sequence is TGTGCCAGCAGCTCCGGACAGGGGATCTACGAGCAGTACTTC.

The genes are TRBV19 and TRBJ2-3; TRBD2 matches at 9 bases. J lost 4 bases, V lost 5 bases, and 13 bases had no gene match. Looked up from germline, CDR1 is LNHDA and CDR2 is SQIVND (reference sequence). This CDR3 has 17 residues. Here the CDR3 reads CASSSSPLAGMPDTQYF. The CDR3 DNA follows: TGTGCCAGTAGTTCTAGCCCCCTAGCGGGAATGCCAGATACGCAGTATTTT. Based on the CDR3 plus reference TRBV19 and TRBJ2-3, the full variable domain is DGGITQSPKYLFRKEGQNVTLSCEQNLNHDAMYWYRQDPGQGLRLIYYSQIVNDFQKGDIAEGYSVSREKKESFPLTVTSAQKNPTAFYLCASSSSPLAGMPDTQYFGPGTRLTVL.

The chain links TRBV28 to TRBJ2-3, with a weak D call TRBD1 (5 bases). CDR1 and CDR2 from the germline V gene are MDHEN and SYDVKM. Trimming stripped 5 bases from V and 1 base from J, with 13 bases between. The CDR3 length is 15 residues. In nucleotides, the CDR3 is TGTGCCAGCAGTACCTTTTGGGGCGGCACAGATACGCAGTATTTT. Its translation: CASSTFWGGTDTQYF. Based on the CDR3 plus reference TRBV28 and TRBJ2-3, the full variable domain is DVKVTQSSRYLVKRTGEKVFLECVQDMDHENMFWYRQDPGLGLRLIYFSYDVKMKEKGDIPEGYSVSREKKERFSLILESASTNQTSMYLCASSTFWGGTDTQYFGPGTRLTVL.

The V gene is TRBV7-9, the J gene TRBJ1-1; unclear D gene. This CDR3 region has 15 residues. V dropped 2 bases and J dropped 4 bases, with 14 bases sitting between them. CDR1 is SEHNR and CDR2 is FQNEAQ in the germline V gene (reference sequence). CDR3 amino acids: CASSLMAGVATEAFF. In DNA form, the CDR3 reads TGTGCCAGCAGCTTAATGGCCGGGGTGGCCACTGAAGCTTTCTTT.

This sequence joins TRBV6-2 or TRBV6-3 and TRBJ2-2; 10 bases match TRBD1. V dropped 4 bases and J dropped 3; count of bases not matched to a gene: 8. Germline CDR1 reads MNHEY; CDR2 reads SVGEGT. This CDR3 is built from 17 residues. The CDR3 loop is CASSLIPGQGYTGELFF. The CDR3 DNA reads TGTGCCAGCAGTTTAATACCGGGACAGGGGTACACCGGGGAGCTGTTTTTT.

The chain has TRBV11-2 and TRBJ2-6, with 11 bases that match TRBD2. V shed 5 bases, J shed 2 bases, and the junction held 11 bases outside the gene matches. The V gene's germline CDR1 is SGHAT and CDR2 FQNNGV. The CDR3 contains 19 residues. CDR3 loop: CASSPQRLAGGPGANVLTF. In nucleotides, the CDR3 is TGTGCCAGCAGCCCTCAACGGTTAGCGGGAGGGCCTGGGGCCAACGTCCTGACTTTC.

V usage is TRBV27 and J usage is TRBJ2-7; TRBD1 aligns across 8 bases. Germline V gene sequence: CDR1 MNHEY, CDR2 SMNVEV (reference sequence). CDR3 length: 16 amino acids. With 2 bases clipped from V and 1 base from J, the junction kept 7 bases outside the gene matches. CDR3 sequence reads: CASSLGQGSSSYEQYF. CDR3 DNA: TGTGCCAGCAGTTTAGGACAGGGTAGTTCATCCTACGAGCAGTACTTC.

This clone was recorded only once. The chain employs TRBV5-1 and TRBJ1-4, with D unclear. The germline gives CDR1 SGHRS, CDR2 YFSETQ. This CDR3 spans 14 amino acids. Trimming left V 0 bases short and J 4 bases short, with 7 bases between. In DNA, the CDR3 is TGCGCCAGCAGCTTGGCTACCGGTAATGAAAAACTGTTTTTT. Its protein product is CASSLATGNEKLFF.

The V call is TRBV5-6, the J call TRBJ2-1; 8 bases align to TRBD2. The trim removed 0 bases at V and 8 bases at J, leaving 4 bases unmatched. Germline CDR1 is SGHDT and CDR2 is YYEEEE. This CDR3 comprises 14 residues. This chain's CDR3 is CASSLGAGADEQFF. CDR3 nucleotides: TGTGCCAGCAGCTTGGGAGCGGGAGCTGATGAGCAGTTCTTC. The variable domain in full, completed from reference TRBV5-6 and TRBJ2-1, reads DAGVTQSPTHLIKTRGQQVTLRCSPKSGHDTVSWYQQALGQGPQFIFQYYEEEERQRGNFPDRFSGHQFPNYSSELNVNALLLGDSALYLCASSLGAGADEQFFGPGTRLTVL.

The gene calls are TRBV30 and TRBJ2-4; 11 bases line up with TRBD2. CDR1 GTSNPN and CDR2 SVGIG come from the germline V gene (reference sequence). The V and J ends lost 1 base and 10 bases, in that order; junction bases with no gene match: 3. The CDR3 length is 13 residues. CDR3 DNA: TGTGCCTGGAGTGGGGGACTAGCGGAAATTCAGTACTTC. Residues: CAWSGGLAEIQYF. The whole variable domain, remainder taken from reference TRBV30 and TRBJ2-4, is SQTIHQWPATLVQPVGSPLSLECTVEGTSNPNLYWYRQAAGRGLQLLFYSVGIGQISSEVPQNLSASRPQDRQFILSSKKLLLSDSGFYLCAWSGGLAEIQYFGAGTRLSVL.

The rearrangement joins TRBV10-3 to TRBJ1-2, with 9 bases identical to TRBD1. Per germline, CDR1 ENHRY and CDR2 SYGVKD. This CDR3 has 13 residues. With V trimmed by 7 bases and J by 2 bases, 2 bases remained unmatched. This CDR3 is CAITGTGNYGYTF. CDR3 nucleotide sequence: TGTGCCATCACCGGGACAGGGAACTATGGCTACACCTTC.

The J gene is TRBJ2-1, the V gene TRBV7-3; perhaps TRBD1 as D (5 bases). CDR1 SGHTA and CDR2 FQGTGA come from the germline V gene. The CDR3 sequence is 13 residues long. Trimming stripped 0 bases from V and 6 bases from J, with 6 bases between. The DNA for the CDR3 is TGTGCCAGCAGCTTAACAGGGGCCAATGAGCAGTTCTTC. It yields the protein CASSLTGANEQFF.

The V call is TRBV2, the J call TRBJ1-3, with unresolved D. The CDR3 extends over 16 amino acids. Germline V lookup: CDR1 SNHLY, CDR2 FYNNEI. Trimming removed 3 bases at V and 0 bases at J, with 12 bases between. The CDR3 sequence: CASSENIGYSGNTIYF. CDR3 nucleotide sequence: TGTGCCAGCAGTGAGAATATCGGGTACTCTGGAAACACCATATATTTT.

This clone appeared a single time. This rearrangement joins TRBV28 to TRBJ2-1; 13 bases line up with TRBD2. The CDR3 runs 17 residues. Per the germline V gene, CDR1 is MDHEN and CDR2 is SYDVKM. V was pared by 2 bases and J by 6 bases, with 7 bases of the junction left unmatched. The CDR3 sequence is CASSLRAGTSGINEQFF. As DNA, the CDR3 is TGTGCCAGCAGTTTACGGGCCGGGACTAGCGGGATCAATGAGCAGTTCTTC.

This chain uses TRBV5-1 with TRBJ1-4, with D tentatively TRBD1 (6 bases). This CDR3 comprises 14 residues. Germline CDR1 reads SGHRS; CDR2 reads YFSETQ. The V and J ends lost 1 base and 7 bases respectively, with 11 bases between them. The CDR3 sequence is CASSLTGSSEKLFF. CDR3 DNA: TGCGCCAGCAGCTTGACAGGGTCCAGTGAAAAACTGTTTTTT.

The chain carries TRBV21-1 and TRBJ1-5; the table's D call, TRBD1, has no DNA check behind it. TRBV21-1 is reported as a pseudogene. The CDR3 length is 14 residues. For the CDR3, the DNA is TGTGCCAGCAGTGAGGGGGCCAGCAATCAGCCCCAGCATTTT. Translation: CASSEGASNQPQHF.

V and J are TRBV19 and TRBJ2-7; D uncertain. The germline V gene encodes CDR1 LNHDA and CDR2 SQIVND (reference sequence). The CDR3 sequence is 14 residues long. Trimming left V 3 bases short and J 2 bases short, with 11 bases between. The CDR3 DNA is TGTGCCAGTAGTATGACGGCCGACACCTACGAGCAGTACTTC. Amino acids: CASSMTADTYEQYF.

The rearrangement uses TRBV28 and TRBJ1-3; 9 bases are a match to TRBD1. The CDR3 is 17 amino acids. The junction had 8 bases not matched to a gene; V was cut back by 1 base and J by 4 bases. CDR1 is MDHEN, CDR2 SYDVKM, per germline. CDR3 amino acids: CASSLYEGTGRGNTIYF. The CDR3 bases are TGTGCCAGCAGTTTATACGAGGGGACAGGGAGAGGAAACACCATATATTTT.

The J gene is TRBJ2-1, the V gene TRBV28; TRBD1 is a possible D gene (5 bases). The V and J ends lost 5 bases and 4 bases respectively, with 15 bases between them. This CDR3 region has 15 residues. Germline V CDR1 and CDR2: MDHEN, SYDVKM. This chain's CDR3 is CASSPDSADYNEQFF. CDR3 bases: TGTGCCAGCAGTCCTGACAGTGCCGATTACAATGAGCAGTTCTTC.

The CDR3 region is CASSIGQDPAYEQYF. In DNA, the CDR3 is TGTGCCAGCAGCATCGGACAGGACCCTGCCTACGAGCAGTACTTC. This chain links TRBV9 with TRBJ2-7, with 7 bases lining up with TRBD1. Germline CDR1 and CDR2: SGDLS and YYNGEE. This CDR3 is built from 15 residues. The J segment lost 2 bases and the V segment lost 4 bases, leaving 9 bases of the junction unmatched.

The J gene is TRBJ2-4, the V gene TRBV14; 7 nucleotides align to TRBD2. CDR3 length: 15 residues. Trimming took 1 base from V and 3 from J; bases not matched to a gene: 3. CDR1 is SGHDN, CDR2 FVKESK, per germline. Here the CDR3 reads CASSQAGGGKNIQYF. The CDR3 coding sequence is TGTGCCAGCAGCCAAGCGGGAGGAGGCAAAAACATTCAGTACTTC.

This rearrangement joins TRBV5-5 to TRBJ2-5; 7 nucleotides align to TRBD1. Per germline, CDR1 SGHKS and CDR2 YYEKEE (reference sequence). The CDR3 length is 13 residues. V lost 3 bases to trimming and J lost 3 bases; unmatched junction nucleotides: 2. CDR3 residues: CASSWTGKETQYF. CDR3 sequence (DNA): TGTGCCAGCAGCTGGACAGGAAAAGAGACCCAGTACTTC. The variable domain in full, completed from reference TRBV5-5 and TRBJ2-5, reads DAGVTQSPTHLIKTRGQQVTLRCSPISGHKSVSWYQQVLGQGPQFIFQYYEKEERGRGNFPDRFSARQFPNYSSELNVNALLLGDSALYLCASSWTGKETQYFGPGTRLLVL.

The V and J genes are TRBV28 and TRBJ1-1, with TRBD1 identical over 9 bases. The CDR3 consists of 14 residues. Germline CDR1 and CDR2: MDHEN and SYDVKM. V trimming: 6 bases; J trimming: 5 bases; junction bases outside the gene matches: 7. CDR3 sequence (DNA): TGTGCCAGCAGACTCCCCGGGACAGGGACTGAAGCTTTCTTT. Protein sequence: CASRLPGTGTEAFF.

The rearrangement links TRBV20-1 to TRBJ2-3; D is possibly TRBD2 (6 bases). The V end was cut by 3 bases, the J end by 10 bases, with 17 bases between. There are 13 residues in the CDR3. Germline values: CDR1 DFQATT, CDR2 SNEGSKA (reference sequence). Written as DNA, the CDR3 is TGCAGTGCTAGTCTGGGGACGGAGCGGGCGCAGTATTTT. Protein product: CSASLGTERAQYF.

This clone was counted once. The chain combines TRBV6-4 with TRBJ1-1; possibly TRBD1 for D (5 bases). The CDR3 runs 13 residues. Germline V CDR1 and CDR2: MRHNA, SNTAGT. V lost 2 bases, J lost 11 bases, and 15 bases lay in between. The CDR3 DNA sequence: TGTGCCAGCAGTGACCTCGGGGGTAGTCGGGCTTTCTTT. This gives the protein CASSDLGGSRAFF.

In nucleotides, the CDR3 is TGTGCCAGCAGACATGGACAGGTCACAGATACGCAGTATTTT. Protein sequence: CASRHGQVTDTQYF. This chain connects TRBV28 to TRBJ2-3; 7 bases are shared with TRBD1. The germline V gene has CDR1 MDHEN and CDR2 SYDVKM. The junction had 5 bases not matched to a gene; V was cut back by 6 bases and J by 2 bases. This CDR3 contains 14 residues. The whole variable domain, remainder taken from reference TRBV28 and TRBJ2-3, is DVKVTQSSRYLVKRTGEKVFLECVQDMDHENMFWYRQDPGLGLRLIYFSYDVKMKEKGDIPEGYSVSREKKERFSLILESASTNQTSMYLCASRHGQVTDTQYFGPGTRLTVL.

As DNA, the CDR3 is TGCGCCAGCAGCCAAGATCTCGGTTCGGTCAATGAGCAGTTCTTC. Translation: CASSQDLGSVNEQFF. This chain uses TRBV4-3 with TRBJ2-1; D not certain. Germline values: CDR1 LGHNA, CDR2 YSLEER. The V end was cut by 0 bases, the J end by 6 bases, with 12 bases between. The CDR3 spans 15 residues.